What follows is one T cell receptor beta chain and its context. As yet, its antigen is unknown. This record belongs to a study of monozygotic twins with inflammatory bowel disease. Study conclusions and caveats: Different T cell subtypes could not be distinguished. The co-twins with IBD showed lower TCRbeta diversity (inverse Simpson) than their healthy siblings.

TCR libraries were prepared from around 3,500 ng total RNA each. cDNA encoding TCRalpha and TCRbeta underwent two nested PCRs of 16 and 9 cycles, each of which was followed by bead purification. TCRdb reprocessed the 5' RACE reads and reports one entry per CDR3 protein, with no DNA. The sample includes about 330,000 distinct CDR3 sequences. The sequencing sample was made of blood. This TCR derives from a human donor with ulcerative colitis or Crohn's disease, or a healthy co-twin of an affected twin (not recorded which).

The CDR3 spells CASSQYSPLFYGYTF. This chain connects TRBV6-1 to TRBJ1-2. The CDR3 has 15 residues. Germline V gives CDR1 MNHNS, CDR2 SASEGT.